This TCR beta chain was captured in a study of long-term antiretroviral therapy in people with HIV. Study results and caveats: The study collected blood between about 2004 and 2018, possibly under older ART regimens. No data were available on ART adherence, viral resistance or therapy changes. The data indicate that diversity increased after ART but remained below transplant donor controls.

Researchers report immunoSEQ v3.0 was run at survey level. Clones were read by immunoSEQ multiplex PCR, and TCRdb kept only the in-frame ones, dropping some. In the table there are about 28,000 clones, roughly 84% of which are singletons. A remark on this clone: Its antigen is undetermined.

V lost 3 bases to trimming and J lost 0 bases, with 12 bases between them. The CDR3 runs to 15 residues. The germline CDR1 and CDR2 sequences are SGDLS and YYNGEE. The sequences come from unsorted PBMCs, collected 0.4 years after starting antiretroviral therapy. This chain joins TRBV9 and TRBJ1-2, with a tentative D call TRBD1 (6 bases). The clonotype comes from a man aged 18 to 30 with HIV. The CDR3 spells CASSELDSANYGYTF. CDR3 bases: TGTGCCAGCAGCGAACTGGACAGTGCTAACTATGGCTACACCTTC.